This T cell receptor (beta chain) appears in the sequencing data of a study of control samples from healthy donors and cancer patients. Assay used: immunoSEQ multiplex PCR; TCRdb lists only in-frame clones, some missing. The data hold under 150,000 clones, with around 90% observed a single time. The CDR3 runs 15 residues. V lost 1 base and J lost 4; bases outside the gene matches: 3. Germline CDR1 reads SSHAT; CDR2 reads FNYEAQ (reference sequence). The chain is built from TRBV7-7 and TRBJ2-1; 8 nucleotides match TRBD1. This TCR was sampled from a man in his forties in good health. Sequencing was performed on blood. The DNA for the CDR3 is TGTGCCAGCAGCTTAGACAGGGGGACTTACAATGAGCAGTTCTTC. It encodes CASSLDRGTYNEQFF.